This is a list of T cell receptor beta chains from one sample in a study of cytomegalovirus exposure and HLA in healthy donors. Method: immunoSEQ multiplex PCR; TCRdb's copy keeps in-frame clones and lacks some. The sample lists over 100,000 clones; 85% to 90% were seen once. Sequenced sample: PBMCs. The source is a woman between 25 and 40 years old in good health and CMV-seronegative. Each CDR3 is given with its conserved first and last residue. A D gene is named only where the DNA matches it firmly. Size is stated for part of the rows, as once, few or many counts, or as a class when the clone is expanded.

- 14 - TRBJ2-1 TRBV7-2 TGTGCCAGCAGCCGGTGGGCGTTGTACAATGAGCAGTTCTTC CASSRWALYNEQFF
once 14 - TRBJ1-2 TRBV15 TGTGCCACCAGCAGAGATGAGGAGGTGGCGGGCTACACCTTC CATSRDEEVAGYTF
- 13 - TRBJ2-7 TRBV15 TGTGCCACCAGCATCCTTGCATCCTACGAGCAGTACTTC CATSILASYEQYF
- 17 - TRBJ1-2 TRBV28 TGTGCCAGCAGTTCCGCCAGAACCGGGACAACTATGTATGGCTACACCTTC CASSSARTGTTMYGYTF
few 15 - TRBJ2-7 TRBV11-2 TGTGCCAGCAGCTTAGGGGCGGACAGTACCTACGAGCAGTACTTC CASSLGADSTYEQYF
- 18 TRBD1 TRBJ1-3 TRBV18 TGTGCCAGCTCAAGTTGGACAGGGGCGTCGAGCTCTGGAAACACCATATATTTT CASSSWTGASSSGNTIYF
- 13 - TRBJ2-1 TRBV9 TGTGCCAGCAGCGTGGGCCAAGACAATGAGCAGTTCTTC CASSVGQDNEQFF
- 14 - TRBJ1-2 TRBV7-9 TGTGCCAGCAGCCTACAGAGGGCCCAAGGTGGCTACACCTTC CASSLQRAQGGYTF
once 14 TRBD2 TRBJ2-1 TRBV30 TGTGCCTGGAGTCCACTAGCGGGGGACAATGAGCAGTTCTTC CAWSPLAGDNEQFF
- 12 - TRBJ1-2 TRBV7-2 TGTGCCAGCAGCCCGGCGGGCTATGGCTACACCTTC CASSPAGYGYTF
- 13 - TRBJ2-3 TRBV6-5 TGTGCCAGCAGTCAACCAGGGACAGATACGCAGTATTTT CASSQPGTDTQYF
- 16 TRBD1 TRBJ1-1 TRBV7-8 TGTGCCAGCAGCTCTCCGACAGGGCTTTTAAACACTGAAGCTTTCTTT CASSSPTGLLNTEAFF
few 14 - TRBJ2-6 TRBV19 TGTGCCAGTAGTATAGATCAGGGTGTCGACGTCCTGACTTTC CASSIDQGVDVLTF
- 15 TRBD1 TRBJ1-2 TRBV19 TGTGCCAGCGCCGGACAGGGAACCACCAACTATGGCTACACCTTC CASAGQGTTNYGYTF
- 14 TRBD1 TRBJ1-1 TRBV13 TGTGCCAGCAGCTTAGGACAGGGGTACACTGAAGCTTTCTTT CASSLGQGYTEAFF
- 11 TRBD1 TRBJ2-7 TRBV28 TGTGCCATTCGACAGGGCTACGAGCAGTACTTC CAIRQGYEQYF
- 14 - TRBJ2-1 TRBV18 TGTGCCAGCTCACCACAGCGGGTCTACAATGAGCAGTTCTTC CASSPQRVYNEQFF
- 16 TRBD2 TRBJ2-5 TRBV27 TGTGCCAGCAGTGTACGGTATAGCGGGAGTTTAGAGACCCAGTACTTC CASSVRYSGSLETQYF
- 14 - TRBJ1-5 TRBV7-9 TGTGCCAGCAGCAGAGACAGCAGCAATCAGCCCCAGCATTTT CASSRDSSNQPQHF
- 15 - TRBJ2-1 TRBV10-2 TGCGCCAGCAGTGAGACACTAACCGTTTACAATGAGCAGTTCTTC CASSETLTVYNEQFF
- 18 TRBD1 TRBJ1-2 TRBV10-3 TGTGCCATCAGTGAGATCGGGACAGGGACTAGATCGGGCTATGGCTACACCTTC CAISEIGTGTRSGYGYTF
once 14 TRBD1 TRBJ1-2 TRBV5-4 TGTGCCAGCAGCCGGGGACAGGGAATGGAAGGCTACACCTTC CASSRGQGMEGYTF
- 16 - TRBJ1-4 TRBV7-2 TGTGCCAGCAGCTTAAACCAGGGTTCCCTTAATGAAAAACTGTTTTTT CASSLNQGSLNEKLFF
- 14 - TRBJ2-7 TRBV5-6 TGTGCCAGCAGCTTGAGGCCTAGGCCCTACGAGCAGTACTTC CASSLRPRPYEQYF
- 14 - TRBJ2-7 TRBV7-8 TGTGCCAGCAGCTTGCAGGGCAGCTCCTACGAGCAGTACTTC CASSLQGSSYEQYF
- 14 TRBD1 TRBJ2-1 TRBV18 TGTGCCAGCTCATTCGGACAGGGGGGAGGTGAGCAGTTCTTC CASSFGQGGGEQFF
- 17 TRBD1 TRBJ1-1 TRBV4-1 TGCGCCAGCAGCCAACCACGGACAGGGGGCCTGAACACTGAAGCTTTCTTT CASSQPRTGGLNTEAFF
- 12 - TRBJ1-4 TRBV7-9 TGTTCCAGCAGCTCTGAATCGACAGGCTGGATTTTT CSSSSESTGWIF
- 13 TRBD1 TRBJ2-4 TRBV5-1 TGCGCCAGCAGCTCTGGACAGGGAAACATTCAGTACTTC CASSSGQGNIQYF
- 14 TRBD2 TRBJ2-7 TRBV19 TGTGCCAGTAACTCCGGACTAGCGGGAGGGCAGCAGTACTTC CASNSGLAGGQQYF
- 14 - TRBJ1-2 TRBV5-6 TGTGCCAGCACCACAAGGCGGGACCCGGCGGGCTACACCTTC CASTTRRDPAGYTF
- 14 TRBD1 TRBJ1-2 TRBV27 TGTGCCAGCAGTTTAGGAGGGACAGGGTTTGGCTACACCTTC CASSLGGTGFGYTF
once 16 - TRBJ2-3 TRBV13 TGTGCCAGCAGCCCCGCCAGCGGCCCATCTGGAGATACGCAGTATTTT CASSPASGPSGDTQYF
- 15 - TRBJ1-1 TRBV28 TGTGCCAGCAGCTGGATCACAGTTGTGGACACTGAAGCTTTCTTT CASSWITVVDTEAFF
- 15 - TRBJ1-2 TRBV19 TGTGCCAGTAGTATAGGAGGAGCAACTAACTATGGCTACACCTTC CASSIGGATNYGYTF
- 15 - TRBJ1-5 TRBV19 TGTGCCAGTAGTAGGGGGGTCCGGGAAGGTCAGCCCCAGCATTTT CASSRGVREGQPQHF
- 14 - TRBJ2-1 TRBV7-3 TGTGCCAGCAGCCCGCCGGGAGACTACAATGAGCAGTTCTTC CASSPPGDYNEQFF
once 16 TRBD2 TRBJ2-7 TRBV30 TGTGCCTCGGGGGGGGGACTAGCGGGACCTGTATACGAGCAGTACTTC CASGGGLAGPVYEQYF
- 14 - TRBJ1-2 TRBV6-5 TGTGCCAGCAGCCTTGACCTAGGGGGATTGGGCTACACCTTC CASSLDLGGLGYTF
- 12 TRBD1 TRBJ1-5 TRBV7-9 TGTGCCAGCAGTTTGGACAGGGGGCGAAAGCATTTT CASSLDRGRKHF
- 15 - TRBJ2-2 TRBV11-3 TGTGCCAGCAGCTTAAGCGGGTTAAACACCGGGGAGCTGTTTTTT CASSLSGLNTGELFF
- 14 TRBD2 TRBJ2-2 TRBV29-1 TGCAGCGTTTCGGTCATCGAGCGGGGCGGGGAGCTGTTTTTT CSVSVIERGGELFF
few 15 TRBD2 TRBJ2-3 TRBV6-5 TGTGCCAGCAGTTACTCCGGGGGGGCCACAGATACGCAGTATTTT CASSYSGGATDTQYF
- 16 TRBD2 TRBJ2-3 TRBV9 TGTGCCAGCAGCGTAGAGGCGGGAGGGCCGGGTAATACGCAGTATTTT CASSVEAGGPGNTQYF
- 14 - TRBJ2-7 TRBV19 TGTGCCAGTAGAGTAGGGGGAAACTCCTACGAGCAGTACTTC CASRVGGNSYEQYF
- 16 - TRBJ2-6 TRBV7-3 TGTGCCAGCAGCTTAACACAGACCTCTGGGGCCAACGTCCTGACTTTC CASSLTQTSGANVLTF
- 13 - TRBJ2-7 TRBV28 TGTGCCAGCCGCCGGGGACAAACCTACGAGCAGTACTTC CASRRGQTYEQYF
- 13 - TRBJ2-7 TRBV4-1 TGCGCCAGCAGCCAATTCGACGGGTACGAGCAGTACTTC CASSQFDGYEQYF
- 13 - TRBJ2-1 TRBV9 TGTGCCAGCAGCGTAGCTAGTTATAATGAGCAGTTCTTC CASSVASYNEQFF
few 14 - TRBJ1-2 TRBV25-1 TGTGCCAGCAGCCACAGCAGCCTTAACTATGGCTACACCTTC CASSHSSLNYGYTF
- 18 - TRBJ1-4 TRBV7-9 TGTTCCAGCAGTTTAGGGGCTGAACGGCCCGCAACTAATGAAAAACTGTTTTTT CSSSLGAERPATNEKLFF